A single sample is the source of the 2 T cell receptor beta chains below, sequenced in a study of blood T cell repertoires in COVID-19 (TCRdb year 2020). The library was obtained by the immunoSEQ multiplex PCR assay. The table was pulled from immuneACCESS by TCRdb, which kept in-frame rearrangements only. Such tables lose some clones; where checked, under half of the loss comes from unresolved V genes, and the rest has no known cause. Recorded for this sample are around 82,000 clones; about 82% of them occurred a single time. 8% to 10% of the sample lies in the top ten. The sequencing sample was made of peripheral blood. These receptors all come from a middle-aged man with COVID-19, enrolled during active disease.

The rearrangement joins TRBV9 to TRBJ1-4; D gene uncertain. Germline-derived CDR1 and CDR2 are SGDLS and YYNGEE. The V and J ends lost 2 bases and 4 bases respectively, with 9 bases between them. The CDR3 runs 14 residues. CDR3 nucleotide sequence: TGTGCCAGCAGCGTCGGTAGCCTTAATGAAAAACTGTTTTTT. Translation: CASSVGSLNEKLFF.

This chain uses TRBV24-1 with TRBJ2-1; 9 bases line up with TRBD2. The CDR3 consists of 18 residues. The ends lost 3 bases at V and 7 bases at J; junction bases unmatched: 15. The germline V gene has CDR1 KGHDR and CDR2 SFDVKD. The CDR3 sequence is CATSDALAGTPRRNEQFF. The CDR3 DNA reads TGTGCCACCAGTGATGCGCTAGCGGGGACCCCCCGTCGGAATGAGCAGTTCTTC.